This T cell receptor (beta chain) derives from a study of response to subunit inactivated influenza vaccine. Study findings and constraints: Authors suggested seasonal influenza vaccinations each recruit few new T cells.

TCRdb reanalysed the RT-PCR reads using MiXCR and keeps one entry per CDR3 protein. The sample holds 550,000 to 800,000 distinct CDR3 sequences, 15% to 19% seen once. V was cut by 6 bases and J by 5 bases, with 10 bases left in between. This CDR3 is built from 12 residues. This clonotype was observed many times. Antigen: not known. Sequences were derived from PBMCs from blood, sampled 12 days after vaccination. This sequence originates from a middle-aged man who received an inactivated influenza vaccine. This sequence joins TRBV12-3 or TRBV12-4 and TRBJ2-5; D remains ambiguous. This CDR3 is CASSFPGETQYF. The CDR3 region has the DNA TGTGCCAGCAGCTTTCCTGGGGAGACCCAGTACTTC.